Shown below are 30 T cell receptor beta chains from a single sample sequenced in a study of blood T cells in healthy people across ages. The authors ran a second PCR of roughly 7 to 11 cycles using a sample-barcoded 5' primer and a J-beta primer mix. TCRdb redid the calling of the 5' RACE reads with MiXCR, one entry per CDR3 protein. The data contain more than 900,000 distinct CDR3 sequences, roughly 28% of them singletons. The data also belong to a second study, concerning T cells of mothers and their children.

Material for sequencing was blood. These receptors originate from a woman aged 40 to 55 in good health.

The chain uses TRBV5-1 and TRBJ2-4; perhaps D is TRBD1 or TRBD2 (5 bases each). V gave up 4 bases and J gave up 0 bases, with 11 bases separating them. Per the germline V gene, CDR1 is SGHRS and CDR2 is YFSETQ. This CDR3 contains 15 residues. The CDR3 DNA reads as TGCGCCAGCAGCATCGGGACGGTAGCCAAAAACATTCAGTACTTC. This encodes CASSIGTVAKNIQYF.

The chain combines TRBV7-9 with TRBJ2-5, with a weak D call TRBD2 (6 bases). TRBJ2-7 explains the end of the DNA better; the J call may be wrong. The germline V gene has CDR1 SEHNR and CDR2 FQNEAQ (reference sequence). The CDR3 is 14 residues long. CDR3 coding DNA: TGTGCCAGCAGCCCCTTGGGCGGGGTAGACGAGCAGTACTTC. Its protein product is CASSPLGGVDEQYF.

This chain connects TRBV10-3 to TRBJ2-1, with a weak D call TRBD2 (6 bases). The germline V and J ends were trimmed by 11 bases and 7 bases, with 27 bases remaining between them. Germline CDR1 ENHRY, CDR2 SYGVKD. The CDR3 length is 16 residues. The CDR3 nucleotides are TGTGCCTCGGGAGACACAGGACTACCCGGGCGTAATGAGCAGTTCTTC. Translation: CASGDTGLPGRNEQFF.

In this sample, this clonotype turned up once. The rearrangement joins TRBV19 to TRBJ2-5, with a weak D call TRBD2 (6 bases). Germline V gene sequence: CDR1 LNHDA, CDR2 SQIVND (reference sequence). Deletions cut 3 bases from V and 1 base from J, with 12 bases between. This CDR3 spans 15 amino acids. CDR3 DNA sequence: TGTGCCAGTAGTATCCCGACTAGGTCCCAAGAGACCCAGTACTTC. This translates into CASSIPTRSQETQYF.

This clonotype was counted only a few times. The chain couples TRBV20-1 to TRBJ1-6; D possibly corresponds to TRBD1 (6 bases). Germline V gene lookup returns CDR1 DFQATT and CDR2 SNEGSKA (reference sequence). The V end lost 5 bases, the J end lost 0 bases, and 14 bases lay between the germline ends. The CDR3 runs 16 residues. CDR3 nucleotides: TGCAGTGCTCCGGAGGGGGGAAGCTCCTATAATTCACCCCTCCACTTT. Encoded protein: CSAPEGGSSYNSPLHF.

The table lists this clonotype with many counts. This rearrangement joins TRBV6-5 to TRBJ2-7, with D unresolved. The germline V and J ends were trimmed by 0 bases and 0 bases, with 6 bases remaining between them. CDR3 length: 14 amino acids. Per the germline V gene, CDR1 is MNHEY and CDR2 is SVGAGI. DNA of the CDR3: TGTGCCAGCAGTTACTCTGTGGGCTCCTACGAGCAGTACTTC. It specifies CASSYSVGSYEQYF.

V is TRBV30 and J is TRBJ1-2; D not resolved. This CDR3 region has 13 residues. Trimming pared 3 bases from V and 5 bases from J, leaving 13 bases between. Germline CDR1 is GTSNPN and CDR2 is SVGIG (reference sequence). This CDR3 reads CAWRRESDYGYTF. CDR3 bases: TGTGCCTGGAGGAGGGAGTCAGATTATGGCTACACCTTC.

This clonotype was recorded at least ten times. In nucleotides, the CDR3 is TGTGCCAGCAGTCCCTCGGGGGCCAAAAACATTCAGTACTTC. This codes for CASSPSGAKNIQYF. The chain links TRBV6-5 to TRBJ2-4; D possibly corresponds to TRBD2 (5 bases). Germline values: CDR1 MNHEY, CDR2 SVGAGI. The length of the CDR3 is 14 residues. V gave up 5 bases and J gave up 1 base, with 9 bases separating them.

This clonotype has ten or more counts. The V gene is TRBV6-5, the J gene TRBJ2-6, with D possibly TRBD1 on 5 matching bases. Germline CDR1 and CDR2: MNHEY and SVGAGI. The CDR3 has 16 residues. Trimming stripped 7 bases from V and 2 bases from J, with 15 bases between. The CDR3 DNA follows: TGTGCCAGCACTAAGGCAGGACATACTGGGGCCAACGTCCTGACTTTC. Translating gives CASTKAGHTGANVLTF.

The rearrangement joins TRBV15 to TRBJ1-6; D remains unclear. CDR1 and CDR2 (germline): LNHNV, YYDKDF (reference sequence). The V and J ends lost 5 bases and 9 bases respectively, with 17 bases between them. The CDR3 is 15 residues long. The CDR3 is CATSGNGPIGSPLHF. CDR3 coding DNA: TGTGCCACCAGCGGAAACGGGCCAATAGGTTCACCCCTCCACTTT. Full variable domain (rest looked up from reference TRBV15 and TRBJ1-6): DAMVIQNPRYQVTQFGKPVTLSCSQTLNHNVMYWYQQKSSQAPKLLFHYYDKDFNNEADTPDNFQSRRPNTSFCFLDIRSPGLGDTAMYLCATSGNGPIGSPLHFGNGTRLTVT.

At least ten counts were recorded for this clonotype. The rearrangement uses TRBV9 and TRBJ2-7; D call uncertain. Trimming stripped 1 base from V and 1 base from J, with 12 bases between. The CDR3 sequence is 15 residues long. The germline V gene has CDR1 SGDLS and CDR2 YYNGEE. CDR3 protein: CASSVTPISSYEQYF. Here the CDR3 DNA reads TGTGCCAGCAGCGTAACCCCCATTTCGTCCTACGAGCAGTACTTC.

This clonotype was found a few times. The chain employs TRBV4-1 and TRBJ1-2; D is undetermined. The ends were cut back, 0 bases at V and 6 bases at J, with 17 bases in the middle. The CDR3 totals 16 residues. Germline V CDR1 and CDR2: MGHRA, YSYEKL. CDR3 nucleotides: TGCGCCAGCAGCCAAGATTGGTCTGATTCGCCCCATGGCTACACCTTC. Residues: CASSQDWSDSPHGYTF.

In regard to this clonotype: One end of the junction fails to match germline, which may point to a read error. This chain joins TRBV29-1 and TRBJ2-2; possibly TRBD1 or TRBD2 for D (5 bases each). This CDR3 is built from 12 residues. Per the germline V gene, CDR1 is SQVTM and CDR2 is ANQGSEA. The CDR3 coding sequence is TGCAGCGGGGGCCCGAACACCGGGGAGCGGTTTTTT. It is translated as CSGGPNTGERFF.

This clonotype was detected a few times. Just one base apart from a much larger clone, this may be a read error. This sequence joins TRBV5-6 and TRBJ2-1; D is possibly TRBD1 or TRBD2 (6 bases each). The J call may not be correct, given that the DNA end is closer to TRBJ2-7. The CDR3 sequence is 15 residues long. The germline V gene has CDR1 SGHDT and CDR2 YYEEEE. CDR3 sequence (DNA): TGTGCCAGCAGCTTGGTGGGGGGCTCCTACAATGAGCAGTACTTC. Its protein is CASSLVGGSYNEQYF.

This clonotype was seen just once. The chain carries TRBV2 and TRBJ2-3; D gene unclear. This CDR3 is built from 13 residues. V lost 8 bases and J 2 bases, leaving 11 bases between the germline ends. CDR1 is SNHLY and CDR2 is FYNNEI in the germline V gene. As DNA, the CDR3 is TGTGCCAGCCAAGACTTCTTCACAGATACGCAGTATTTT. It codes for CASQDFFTDTQYF.

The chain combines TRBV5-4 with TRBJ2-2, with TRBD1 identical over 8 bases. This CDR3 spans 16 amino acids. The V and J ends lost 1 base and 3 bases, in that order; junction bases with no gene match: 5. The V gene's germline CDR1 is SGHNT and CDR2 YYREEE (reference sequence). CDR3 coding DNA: TGTGCCAGCAGCTTGACAGGGGGATTCGACACCGGGGAGCTGTTTTTT. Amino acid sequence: CASSLTGGFDTGELFF.

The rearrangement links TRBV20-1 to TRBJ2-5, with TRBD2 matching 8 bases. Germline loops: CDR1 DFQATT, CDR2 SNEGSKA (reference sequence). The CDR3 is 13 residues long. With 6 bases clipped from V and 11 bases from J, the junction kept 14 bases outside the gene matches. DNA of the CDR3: TGCAGTGCCGGTCTAGCGGGTAACAATGAGCAGTACTTC. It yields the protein CSAGLAGNNEQYF.

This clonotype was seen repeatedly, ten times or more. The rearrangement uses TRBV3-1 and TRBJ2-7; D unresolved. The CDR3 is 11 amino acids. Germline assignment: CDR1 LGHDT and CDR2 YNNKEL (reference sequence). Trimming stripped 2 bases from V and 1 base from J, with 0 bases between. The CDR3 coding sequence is TGTGCCAGCAGCCAATCCTACGAGCAGTACTTC. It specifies CASSQSYEQYF.

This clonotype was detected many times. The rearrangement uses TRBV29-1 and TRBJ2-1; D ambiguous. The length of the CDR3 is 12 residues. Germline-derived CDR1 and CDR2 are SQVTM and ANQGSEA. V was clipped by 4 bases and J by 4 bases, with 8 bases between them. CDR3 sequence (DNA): TGCAGCGTTGTTTTTGTATACAATGAGCAGTTCTTC. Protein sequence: CSVVFVYNEQFF.

The CDR3 is CASLVGARAEAFF. The CDR3 bases are TGTGCCAGTCTGGTCGGGGCCAGGGCTGAAGCTTTCTTT. The chain employs TRBV7-2 and TRBJ1-1, with a tentative D call TRBD1 (5 bases). The CDR3 sequence is 13 residues long. Trimming took 9 bases from V and 6 from J, leaving 17 bases between them. The germline V gene has CDR1 SGHTA and CDR2 FQGNSA.

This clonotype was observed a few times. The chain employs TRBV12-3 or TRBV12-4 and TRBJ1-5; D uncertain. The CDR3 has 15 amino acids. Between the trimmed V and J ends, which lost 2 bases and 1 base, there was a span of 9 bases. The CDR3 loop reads CASSLYSLSNQPQHF. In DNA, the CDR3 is TGTGCCAGCAGTTTATACAGCCTGAGCAATCAGCCCCAGCATTTT.

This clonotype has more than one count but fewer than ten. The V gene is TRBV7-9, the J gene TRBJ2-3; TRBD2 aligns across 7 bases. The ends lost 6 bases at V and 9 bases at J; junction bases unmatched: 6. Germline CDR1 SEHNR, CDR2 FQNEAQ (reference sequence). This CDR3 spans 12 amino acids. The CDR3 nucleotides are TGTGCCAGCAGACCGGGGGAGGGGACGCAGTATTTT. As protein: CASRPGEGTQYF.

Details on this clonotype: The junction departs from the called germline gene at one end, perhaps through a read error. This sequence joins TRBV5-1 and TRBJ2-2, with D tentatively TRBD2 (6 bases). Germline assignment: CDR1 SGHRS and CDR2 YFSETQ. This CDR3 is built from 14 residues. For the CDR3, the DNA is TGCGCCAGCAACTTGTGGGGGGAAACCGGGGAGCTGTTTTTT. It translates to CASNLWGETGELFF.

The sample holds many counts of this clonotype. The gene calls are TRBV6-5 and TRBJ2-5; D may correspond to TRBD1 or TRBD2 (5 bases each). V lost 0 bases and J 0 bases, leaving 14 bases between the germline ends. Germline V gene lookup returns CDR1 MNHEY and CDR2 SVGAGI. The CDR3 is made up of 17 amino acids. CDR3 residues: CASSYSRGPGNQETQYF. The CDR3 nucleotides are TGTGCCAGCAGTTACTCGAGGGGACCAGGAAACCAAGAGACCCAGTACTTC.

The CDR3 reads CAGTQRGAGQYF. CDR3 bases: TGTGCCGGCACCCAACGGGGGGCTGGGCAGTACTTC. V usage is TRBV7-2 and J usage is TRBJ2-4; a weak D match, TRBD2 (7 bases). V lost 11 bases, J lost 13 bases, and 21 bases lay in between. This CDR3 has 12 residues. Germline CDR1 and CDR2: SGHTA and FQGNSA.

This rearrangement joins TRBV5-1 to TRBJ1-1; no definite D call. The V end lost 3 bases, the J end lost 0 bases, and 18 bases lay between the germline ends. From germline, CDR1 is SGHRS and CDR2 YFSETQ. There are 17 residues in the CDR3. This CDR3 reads CASSSDPELLMNTEAFF. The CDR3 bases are TGCGCCAGCAGCTCGGACCCCGAGTTGCTGATGAACACTGAAGCTTTCTTT.

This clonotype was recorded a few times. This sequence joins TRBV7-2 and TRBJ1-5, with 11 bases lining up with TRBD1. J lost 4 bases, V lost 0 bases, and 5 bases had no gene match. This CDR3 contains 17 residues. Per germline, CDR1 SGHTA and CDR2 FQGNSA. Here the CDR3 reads CASSLAMGDRGNQPQHF. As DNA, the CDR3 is TGTGCCAGCAGCTTAGCGATGGGGGACAGGGGGAATCAGCCCCAGCATTTT.

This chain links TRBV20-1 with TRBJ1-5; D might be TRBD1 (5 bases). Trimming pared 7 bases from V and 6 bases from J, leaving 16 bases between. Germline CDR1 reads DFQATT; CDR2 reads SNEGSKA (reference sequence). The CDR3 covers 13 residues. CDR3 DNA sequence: TGCAGTGTCCGGCGGGGGGTCGGTCAGCCCCAGCATTTT. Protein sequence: CSVRRGVGQPQHF.

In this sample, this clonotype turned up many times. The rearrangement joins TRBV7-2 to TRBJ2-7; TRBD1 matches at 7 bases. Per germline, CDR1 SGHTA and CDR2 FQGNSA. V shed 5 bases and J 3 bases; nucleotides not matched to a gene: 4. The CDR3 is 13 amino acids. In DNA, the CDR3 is TGTGCCAGCAGCGAACAGGGGTACTACGAGCAGTACTTC. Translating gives CASSEQGYYEQYF.

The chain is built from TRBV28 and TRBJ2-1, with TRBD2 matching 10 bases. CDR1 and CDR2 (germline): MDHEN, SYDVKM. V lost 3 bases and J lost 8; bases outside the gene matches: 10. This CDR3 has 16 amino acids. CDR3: CASSLVRAGGQDEQFF. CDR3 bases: TGTGCCAGCAGTTTGGTACGAGCGGGGGGGCAGGATGAGCAGTTCTTC.